This T cell receptor (beta chain) comes out of a study of cytomegalovirus exposure and HLA in healthy donors (dated by TCRdb to about 2017). About the study as a whole: In an earlier analysis of around 540 of the donors, less than 350 Gb of sequence data and just under 120 million unique TCR beta sequences from about 179 million T cells were reported. In the later analysis, no new phenotypic data were used to find candidate immune exposures; instead, reliance was placed on TCR beta sequences and their occurrence across donors. Genome-wide SNP genotypes for about 55% of the roughly 670 donors were used in a later genetic analysis, which treated that subset as a discovery cohort. Donor age, sex, ethnicity and CMV serostatus were compiled alongside the repertoire data. Class I and class II HLA loci were covered by the typing at four-digit resolution. The study aimed to test whether cataloging public T cell receptors could reveal signatures of past pathogen exposure. Using immunosequencing, the study profiled T cell repertoires from around 670 subjects and related those repertoires to cytomegalovirus serostatus. On average, 235,054 unique TCR beta nucleotide sequences were sequenced per donor among 350 to 400 genotyped donors of the cohort, with 15% to 20% of those sequences being non-productive. All discovery cohort repertoires had been generated using a single sequencing platform. To decide whether each TCR beta V gene segment behaved as functional or pseudogenic, an earlier analysis of approximately 600 of the donors relied on high-throughput TCR beta sequencing. A later analysis re-examined previously published TCR beta repertoires from more than 550 donors and added high-resolution HLA genotyping to investigate patterns of TCR occurrence. To predict cytomegalovirus infection status, the study brought together high-throughput TCR immunosequencing, statistical association of individual TCRs with disease status, and machine learning. About five DR-DQ haplotypes were handled as single units for association and clustering, since linkage in the cohort was strong. Typing coverage varied by locus: roughly 620-640 donors for A, B, C, DRB1 and DQB1; roughly 560 for DQA1; about 570 for DPA1; around 490 for DPB1. Among the roughly 390 genotyped donors, about 83% belonged to the genetic ancestry cluster associated with self-reported Caucasian donors. In addition to the first cohort of 500 to 850 subjects, a separate validation cohort of 120 different subjects was used. About 330 gigabases of sequencing data and around 85 million unique TCR sequences made up an early release that covered approximately 700 HLA-typed donors.

Paper-wide results and their limitations: Some IMGT-functional V segments, including TRBV6-2 and TRBV6-3, could not be distinguished by the 87-base-pair reads and were therefore excluded. A later analysis reported that several top co-occurrence clusters appeared linked to parvovirus B19, influenza, CMV and Epstein-Barr virus. In the study, approximately 160 TCR beta chains were listed as associated with cytomegalovirus. Presence/absence analyses assumed roughly uniform sequencing depth across donors, an assumption that may not hold. A further reported finding was that TCR beta sequences accurately predicted the HLA-A and HLA-B alleles for most subjects in the first cohort. A later analysis found that HLA-associated TCR beta chains were more clonally expanded and had lower generation probabilities than equally common non-associated chains. In a later analysis, TCR association rates were found to vary across HLA loci, with the most associated TCRs seen for DRB1 alleles and the fewest for HLA-C alleles. In a later genetic analysis, fewer N-insertions in productive TCRs were reported among donors in an Asian-associated ancestry cluster than the 666-donor mean. The earlier analysis of some 540 of the donors excluded roughly 16 rarely observed V segments, including chromosome 9 orphons, because counts were too low. Cytomegalovirus status was reported to be diagnosed by the classifier with high specificity and sensitivity in both the original and validation cohorts. Assigning TCR associations to individual alleles was difficult when HLA alleles, especially DR and DQ, strongly co-occurred. An earlier analysis of 450 to 750 of the donors showed that most TCR beta V segments appeared in productive rearrangements either about 87% or about 30% of the time, which broadly matched IMGT annotations. While some public TCRs were present in many individuals, most TCR sequences turned up only very rarely across donors. The cohort was sequenced for TCR beta chains only, and without alpha or paired-chain data the features that could be detected were limited. CMV serostatus was the only immune exposure information available for the cohort. A cluster of highly shared sequence variants was judged likely to represent a technical artifact of the sequencing pipeline. In vitro tests confirmed that a few of the cytomegalovirus-associated TCR beta chains recognize cytomegalovirus antigens. The authors suggested that the approach could potentially be extended to other disease states and immunological phenotypes. Specific HLA alleles were associated with 15,000 to 20,000 TCR beta sequences at a false discovery rate of 0.05 in a later analysis. Because some donors lacked HLA typing at each locus, the association tests relied only on the typed subset. Linkage disequilibrium might explain the correlated functional status among segregating V segments, but an unknown experimental factor could not be ruled out. In a later genetic analysis, a missense DCLRE1C variant was associated with V-gene and J-gene trimming of TCR beta chains, and the association was replicated in an independent cohort. Most CMV-associated TCR beta chains appeared to be HLA-restricted in a later analysis, and the HLA associations seemed to be driven largely by CMV exposure.

The cohort was made up of roughly 670 healthy bone marrow donors. At the time of sampling, every cohort member was nominally healthy, though immune exposures that went unrecorded were likely present. The donor was CMV seronegative and was included in the group of a few hundred seronegative cohort members. Every donor gave a peripheral blood sample, and the peripheral blood mononuclear cells from that sample were used for TCR beta sequencing. Genomic DNA was extracted from the blood cell samples with the Qiagen DNeasy Blood Extraction Kit. The library was generated by the immunoSEQ multiplex PCR assay. For the multiplex PCR, a mixture combining 60 forward primers for TCR Vbeta segments and 13 reverse primers for TCR Jbeta segments was used. Amplification of the CDR3 region of rearranged TCR beta genes was performed with a multiplex PCR assay on genomic DNA. The Illumina HiSeq System was used to sequence the amplified TCR beta libraries as 87-base-pair reads. Under the source paper's analysis protocol: In a later analysis, 70 million to 95 million unique TCR beta chains were counted across the roughly 670 repertoires, and roughly 11 million of these chains were shared by at least two donors. Raw reads were error-corrected and collapsed into unique sequences by a nearest-neighbor algorithm in which closely related sequences were merged to remove PCR and sequencing errors. To assign V, D and J gene segments, CDR3 sequences were aligned to IMGT reference sequences. For a sequence to be retained, a match of at least six nucleotides was required to both a V gene segment and a J gene segment. Rearrangements were classified as productive when the CDR3 lacked stop codons and remained in frame with V and J, and all other rearrangements were classified as non-productive. Following IMGT convention, CDR3 was defined as the stretch from the second conserved V-encoded cysteine up to the conserved J-encoded phenylalanine. The earlier analysis of fewer than 700 of the donors excluded sequences that lacked an unambiguous match to a single V gene segment. In an earlier analysis of approximately 560 of the donors, a V segment was called functional when productive rearrangements were above 56.7%, and segregating when the standard deviation between donors exceeded 5%. A statistical classification framework was built to diagnose cytomegalovirus status from the catalog of TCR beta chain sequences. In a later analysis, V and J genes were assigned by comparing TCR nucleotide sequences against IMGT/GENE-DB human TR gene sequences. In a later analysis, CDR3 sequences and most-parsimonious VDJ recombination scenarios were assigned using the TCRdist pipeline. A later analysis defined each TCR beta chain by its CDR3 amino acid sequence plus V-gene family, and excluded reads lacking a unique V-gene family. To address suspected cross-contamination and a sequencing artifact, a later analysis removed 550 to 750 highly shared, low-generation-probability nucleotide sequences. For each public chain, a later analysis derived a clonal expansion index from normalized ranks of inferred template counts within each repertoire. Generation probabilities in a later analysis came from a VDJ recombination model fitted to out-of-frame rearrangements, and those results were checked against IGoR. In a later analysis, hypergeometric tests were used to score TCR-TCR, TCR-HLA and TCR-CMV co-occurrence, with a repertoire-size bias correction applied to TCR pairs. In a later analysis, false discovery rates were estimated by permuting HLA or CMV assignments 20 times. In a later analysis, co-occurring TCRs were grouped using DBSCAN, with TCRdist sequence similarity added in when clustering inside HLA-allele-positive subsets. For co-occurrence clustering, repertoires with fewer than 30,000 or more than 120,000 public chains were excluded, along with four to six repertoires with anomalous nucleotide sharing. TCRdb's version of the immuneACCESS table is confined to in-frame rearrangements and falls short of the full clone set. An unresolved V gene accounts for under half of the shortfall where checked; the remainder is of unknown origin. The D gene and trimming were derived from the DNA, and the V and J assignments and clone size from that table. For this sample there are about 180,000 clones; around 78% appear just once. Together, the top ten hold around 1.6% of the sample.

From cysteine to phenylalanine, the CDR3 is 15 amino acids long. The kept DNA is CDR3 alone, 45 bases in frame from the first base. V loses 3 bases at its end and J loses 4 bases; junction bases beyond the gene matches: 8. Sequences SGHNT (CDR1) and YYREEE (CDR2) are obtained from the germline V gene (reference sequence). A remark on this clone: Its antigen is not yet known. The input lacks base qualities; no much larger clone sits a single base away.

Sample: PBMCs. This receptor was identified in a man between 18 and 29 years old in good health and CMV-seronegative. The rearranged segments are TRBV5-4 and TRBJ2-7, with 9 bases in between that match TRBD1. CDR3 reads: CASSWGRDRVYEQYF. The DNA sequence is TGTGCCAGCAGCTGGGGCAGGGACAGGGTTTACGAGCAGTACTTC.